The clone carrying this T cell receptor beta chain was observed many times. The antigen is undetermined. Germline CDR1 is SGHVS and CDR2 is FQNEAQ. This CDR3 contains 15 residues. Trimming took 5 bases from V and 0 from J, leaving 11 bases between them. This record comes from a study of regulatory T cells in long-lasting Graves disease. General study findings and limits: TRBV28, TRBJ1-2 and TRBJ2-5 emerged as the favored segments in persistent disease. Persistent-disease Graves' patients showed less TCR diversity than new cases. It was peripheral blood alone, not thyroid tissue, that was studied.

The time point here: newly diagnosed GD, antithyroid drugs for less than 3 months. After RNA was extracted from PBMCs, the TCR library was made from it. For TCR beta, libraries came from iRepertoire HTBI primers and Arm-PCR of CDR3 regions. In TCRdb, the multiplex PCR reads were re-called with MiXCR into one record per CDR3 protein. The sample lists roughly 420,000 distinct CDR3 sequences, around 16% occurring once. Specimen: peripheral blood mononuclear cells (PBMCs), collected at new diagnosis, from a patient treated with antithyroid drugs. The origin of this receptor is a female donor with Graves disease. J is TRBJ2-1 and V is TRBV7-8; D is undetermined. Here the CDR3 DNA reads TGTGCCAGCAGCCTGACCTTAGGCTCCTACAATGAGCAGTTCTTC. Protein sequence: CASSLTLGSYNEQFF.